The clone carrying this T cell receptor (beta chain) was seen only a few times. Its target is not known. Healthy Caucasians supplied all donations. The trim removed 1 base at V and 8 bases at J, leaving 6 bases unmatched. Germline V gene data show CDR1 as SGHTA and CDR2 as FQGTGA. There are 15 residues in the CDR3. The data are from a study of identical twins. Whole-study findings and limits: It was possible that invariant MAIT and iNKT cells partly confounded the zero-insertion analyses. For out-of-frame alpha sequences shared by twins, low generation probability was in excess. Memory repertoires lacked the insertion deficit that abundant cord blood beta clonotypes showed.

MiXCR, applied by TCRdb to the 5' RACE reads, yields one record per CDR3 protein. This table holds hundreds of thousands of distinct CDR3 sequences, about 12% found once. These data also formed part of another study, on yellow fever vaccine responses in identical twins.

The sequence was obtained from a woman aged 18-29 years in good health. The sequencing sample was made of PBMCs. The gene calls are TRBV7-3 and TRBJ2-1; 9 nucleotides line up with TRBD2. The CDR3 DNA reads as TGTGCCAGCAGCTTAAAGGCAGGGACTAGCCATGAGCAGTTCTTC. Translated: CASSLKAGTSHEQFF. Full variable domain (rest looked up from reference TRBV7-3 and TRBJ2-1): GAGVSQTPSNKVTEKGKYVELRCDPISGHTALYWYRQSLGQGPEFLIYFQGTGAADDSGLPNDRFFAVRPEGSVSTLKIQRTERGDSAVYLCASSLKAGTSHEQFFGPGTRLTVL.